This T cell receptor beta chain was identified in a study of cytomegalovirus exposure and HLA in healthy donors. The study's findings and limits: Reports showed the classifier diagnosing cytomegalovirus status with high specificity and sensitivity.

V was pared by 6 bases and J by 10 bases, with 9 bases of the junction left unmatched. Germline-derived CDR1 and CDR2 are MRHNA and SNTAGT. There are 13 residues in the CDR3. Use of 60 Vbeta and 13 Jbeta primers characterized the PCR. The protocol was immunoSEQ multiplex PCR, while the TCRdb copy is restricted to in-frame clones and leaves out a portion. The sample holds about 140,000 clones; 79% are singletons and the top ten take 5% to 8.5%. Comments on this clone: Its antigen is still unknown.

The sample taken for sequencing was PBMCs. The chain links TRBV6-4 to TRBJ2-1; 7 bases are shared with TRBD1. This TCR was recovered from a man between 35 and 55 years old in good health and CMV-seropositive. The CDR3 spells CASRARDSEEQFF. CDR3 nucleotides: TGTGCCAGCAGGGCGAGGGACAGCGAAGAGCAGTTCTTC.